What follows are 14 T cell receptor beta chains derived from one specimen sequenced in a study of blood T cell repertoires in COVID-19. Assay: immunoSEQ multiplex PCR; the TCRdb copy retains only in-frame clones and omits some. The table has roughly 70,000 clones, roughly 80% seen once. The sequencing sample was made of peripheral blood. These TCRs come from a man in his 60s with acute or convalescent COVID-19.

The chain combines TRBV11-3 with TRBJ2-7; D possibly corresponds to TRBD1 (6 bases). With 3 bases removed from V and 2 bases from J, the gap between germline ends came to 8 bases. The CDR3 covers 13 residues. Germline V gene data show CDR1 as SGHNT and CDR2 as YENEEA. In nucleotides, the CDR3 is TGTGCCAGCAGCTTTGGGGGCACCTACGAGCAGTACTTC. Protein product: CASSFGGTYEQYF.

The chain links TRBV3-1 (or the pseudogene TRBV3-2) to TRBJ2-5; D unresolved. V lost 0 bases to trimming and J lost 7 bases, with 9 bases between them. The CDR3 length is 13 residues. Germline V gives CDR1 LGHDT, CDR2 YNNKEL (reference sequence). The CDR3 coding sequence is TGTGCCAGCAGCCAAGAGAGTGATCCGACCCAGTACTTC. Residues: CASSQESDPTQYF.

Here the CDR3 DNA reads TGCGCCAGCAGCCAACCCCTAGCGGGGGCCGGGGGTGAGCAGTTCTTC. Translating gives CASSQPLAGAGGEQFF. The chain recombines TRBV4-1 with TRBJ2-1; 10 nucleotides match TRBD2. With 2 bases clipped from V and 9 bases from J, the junction kept 10 bases outside the gene matches. The germline V gene has CDR1 MGHRA and CDR2 YSYEKL. This CDR3 region has 16 residues.

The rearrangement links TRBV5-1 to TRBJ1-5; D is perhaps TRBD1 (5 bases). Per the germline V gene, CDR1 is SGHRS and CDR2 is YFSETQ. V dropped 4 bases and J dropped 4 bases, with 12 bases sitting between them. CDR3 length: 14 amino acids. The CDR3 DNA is TGCGCCAGCAGCCTCGACAGCGGGAATCAGCCCCAGCATTTT. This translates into CASSLDSGNQPQHF.

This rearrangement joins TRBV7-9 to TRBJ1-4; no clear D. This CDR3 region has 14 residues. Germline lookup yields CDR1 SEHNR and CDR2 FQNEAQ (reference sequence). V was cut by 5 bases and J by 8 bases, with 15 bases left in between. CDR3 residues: CASSHPSSQEKLFF. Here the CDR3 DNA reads TGTGCCAGCAGCCACCCATCGTCCCAGGAAAAACTGTTTTTT.

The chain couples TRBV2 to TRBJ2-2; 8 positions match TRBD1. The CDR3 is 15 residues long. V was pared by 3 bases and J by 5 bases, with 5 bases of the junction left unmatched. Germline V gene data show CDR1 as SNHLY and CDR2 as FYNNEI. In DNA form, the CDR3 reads TGTGCCAGCAGTGAGGACAGGGTGGGAACCGGGGAGCTGTTTTTT. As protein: CASSEDRVGTGELFF.

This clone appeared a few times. The CDR3 nucleotides read TGTGCCAGCAGTTTAGAGGGTCTCATCCTCCATGAGCAGTTCTTC. Amino acids: CASSLEGLILHEQFF. J is TRBJ2-1 and V is TRBV27, with D possibly matching TRBD2 (5 bases). V shed 2 bases and J shed 8 bases, with 16 bases lying between them. The CDR3 is made up of 15 amino acids. Germline V gene data show CDR1 as MNHEY and CDR2 as SMNVEV (reference sequence).

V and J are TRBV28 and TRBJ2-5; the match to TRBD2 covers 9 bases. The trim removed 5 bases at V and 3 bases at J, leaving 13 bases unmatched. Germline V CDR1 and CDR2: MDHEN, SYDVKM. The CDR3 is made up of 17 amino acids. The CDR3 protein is CASSLPLLTSGKETQYF. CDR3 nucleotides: TGTGCCAGCAGTCTCCCCCTCTTGACTAGCGGAAAAGAGACCCAGTACTTC. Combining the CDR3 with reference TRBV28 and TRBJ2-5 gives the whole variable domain DVKVTQSSRYLVKRTGEKVFLECVQDMDHENMFWYRQDPGLGLRLIYFSYDVKMKEKGDIPEGYSVSREKKERFSLILESASTNQTSMYLCASSLPLLTSGKETQYFGPGTRLLVL.

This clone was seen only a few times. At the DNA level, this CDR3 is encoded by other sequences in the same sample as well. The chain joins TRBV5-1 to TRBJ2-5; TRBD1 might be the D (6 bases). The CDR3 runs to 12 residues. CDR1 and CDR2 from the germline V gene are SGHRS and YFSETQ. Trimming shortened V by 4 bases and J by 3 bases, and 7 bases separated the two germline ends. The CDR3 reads CASSRDKETQYF. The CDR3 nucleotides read TGCGCCAGCAGCCGGGACAAAGAGACCCAGTACTTC. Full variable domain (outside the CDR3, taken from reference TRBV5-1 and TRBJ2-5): KAGVTQTPRYLIKTRGQQVTLSCSPISGHRSVSWYQQTPGQGLQFLFEYFSETQRNKGNFPGRFSGRQFSNSRSEMNVSTLELGDSALYLCASSRDKETQYFGPGTRLLVL.

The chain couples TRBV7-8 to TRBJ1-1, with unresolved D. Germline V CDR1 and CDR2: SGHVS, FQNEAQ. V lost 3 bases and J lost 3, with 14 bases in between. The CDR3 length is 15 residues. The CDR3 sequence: CASSLMRAGDTEAFF. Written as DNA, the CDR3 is TGTGCCAGCAGCTTGATGAGGGCTGGGGACACTGAAGCTTTCTTT.

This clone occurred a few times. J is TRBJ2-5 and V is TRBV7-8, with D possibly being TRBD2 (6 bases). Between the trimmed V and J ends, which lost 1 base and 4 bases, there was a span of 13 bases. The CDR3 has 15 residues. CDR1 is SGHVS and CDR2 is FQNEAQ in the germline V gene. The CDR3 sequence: CASSLGQAGGETQYF. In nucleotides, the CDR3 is TGTGCCAGCAGCTTAGGGCAGGCCGGGGGAGAGACCCAGTACTTC.

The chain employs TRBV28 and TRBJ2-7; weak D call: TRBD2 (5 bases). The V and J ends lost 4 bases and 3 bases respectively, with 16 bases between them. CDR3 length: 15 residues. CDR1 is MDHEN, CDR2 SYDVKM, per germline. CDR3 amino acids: CASSSLTTRGYEQYF. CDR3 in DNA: TGTGCCAGCAGTTCACTAACAACCCGGGGCTACGAGCAGTACTTC. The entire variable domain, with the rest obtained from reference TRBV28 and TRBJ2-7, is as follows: DVKVTQSSRYLVKRTGEKVFLECVQDMDHENMFWYRQDPGLGLRLIYFSYDVKMKEKGDIPEGYSVSREKKERFSLILESASTNQTSMYLCASSSLTTRGYEQYFGPGTRLTVT.

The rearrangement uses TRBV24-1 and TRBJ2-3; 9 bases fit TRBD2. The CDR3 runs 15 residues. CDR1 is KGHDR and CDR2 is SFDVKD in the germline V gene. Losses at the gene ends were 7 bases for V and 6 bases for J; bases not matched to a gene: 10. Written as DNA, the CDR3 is TGTGCCACCAGCCGACCGGCTAGCGGGGTGGATACGCAGTATTTT. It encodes CATSRPASGVDTQYF.

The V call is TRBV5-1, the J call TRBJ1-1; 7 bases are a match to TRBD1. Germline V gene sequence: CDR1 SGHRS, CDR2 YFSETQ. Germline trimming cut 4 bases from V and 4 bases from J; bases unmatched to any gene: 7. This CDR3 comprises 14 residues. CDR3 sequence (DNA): TGCGCCAGCAGCCAAGAGACAGGGTTCACTGAAGCTTTCTTT. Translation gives CASSQETGFTEAFF.